The TCR beta chain described here comes from a study of blood T cell repertoires in COVID-19. Study details: There were acute and convalescent COVID-19 samples, and they came from the United States, Italy and Spain.

Only in-frame clones appear in the TCRdb table, and some are missing; sequencing was by immunoSEQ multiplex PCR. The sample comprises about 430,000 clones, more than 70% of which are singletons, and 1.4% to 1.5% rests with the top ten. Participants came from 24 US areas, aged roughly 18 to 89 years. The sample was PBMCs or T cells enriched from blood (not recorded which). The source of this sequence is a woman aged 18-29 years who had been exposed to COVID-19.

For the CDR3, the DNA is TGTGCCAGCAGCCAAGCCGGAAGCAGGGATACGCAGTATTTT. Protein sequence: CASSQAGSRDTQYF. The gene calls are TRBV3-1 (or the pseudogene TRBV3-2) and TRBJ2-3; no clear D. Germline values: CDR1 LGHDT, CDR2 YNNKEL (reference sequence). With 1 base removed from V and 6 bases from J, the gap between germline ends came to 11 bases. This CDR3 comprises 14 residues.